A selection of T cell receptor beta chains follows, all from one sample in a study of T cell responses to AZD1222 COVID-19 vaccine. The method was immunoSEQ multiplex PCR; TCRdb's version includes in-frame clones alone and lacks a portion of them. This sample has roughly 67,000 clones, with around 89% found just once. Sequenced here: peripheral blood, sampled 28 days after the second AZD1222 dose. All receptors derive from an adult who received the AZD1222 COVID-19 vaccine. CDR3s include the opening cysteine and the closing phenylalanine or tryptophan. A D gene is named only where the DNA matches it firmly. Clone size is given for some rows only: seen once, a few or many times, or a class if the clone is expanded.

.	TRBV4-2	TRBJ2-7	.	CASSQAAEYSYEQYF	TGTGCCAGCAGCCAAGCGGCGGAGTACTCCTACGAGCAGTACTTC
.	TRBV6-5	TRBJ2-7	.	CASSYSGGEGFHEQYF	TGTGCCAGCAGTTACTCCGGGGGTGAGGGGTTCCACGAGCAGTACTTC
.	TRBV19	TRBJ1-5	TRBD1	CASSPTTGVNQPQHF	TGTGCCAGTTCTCCAACGACAGGGGTCAATCAGCCCCAGCATTTT
.	TRBV3-1/TRBV3-2	TRBJ2-2	TRBD2	CASRSGLAGRTGELFF	TGTGCCAGCAGATCGGGACTAGCGGGCCGCACCGGGGAGCTGTTTTTT
.	TRBV5-1	TRBJ2-1	.	CASSLTTGLSEQFF	TGCGCCAGCAGCCTCACTACAGGGTTAAGTGAGCAGTTCTTC
.	TRBV2	TRBJ2-7	.	CASSVSPAYEQYF	TGTGCCAGCAGTGTTAGCCCGGCCTACGAGCAGTACTTC
.	TRBV5-4	TRBJ2-5	.	CASSGEGASETQYF	TGTGCCAGCAGCGGGGAGGGGGCTTCAGAGACCCAGTACTTC
.	TRBV7-2	TRBJ2-1	.	CASSLEGLQSYNEQFF	TGTGCCAGCAGCTTAGAGGGACTCCAATCCTACAATGAGCAGTTCTTC
.	TRBV5-1	TRBJ2-5	TRBD2	CASSLVVSGRLSETQYF	TGCGCCAGCAGCTTGGTGGTTAGCGGGAGATTGTCAGAGACCCAGTACTTC
.	TRBV6-5	TRBJ1-2	.	CASSRDGANYGYTF	TGTGCCAGCAGTCGGGACGGTGCTAACTATGGCTACACCTTC
.	TRBV19	TRBJ1-1	.	CASSFLVPGKNTEAFF	TGTGCCAGTAGCTTCTTGGTCCCAGGGAAGAACACTGAAGCTTTCTTT
.	TRBV11-3	TRBJ1-5	.	CASPDGSARSRNQPQHF	TGTGCCAGCCCCGACGGGAGCGCGCGGAGTCGCAATCAGCCCCAGCATTTT
once	TRBV10-3	TRBJ1-2	.	CAITIQWDHGYTF	TGTGCCATCACTATCCAGTGGGATCATGGCTACACCTTC
.	TRBV27	TRBJ1-4	.	CASGTREKLFF	TGTGCCAGCGGGACTCGAGAAAAACTGTTTTTT
.	TRBV10-3	TRBJ1-6	.	CAISAGPGVNSPLHF	TGTGCCATCAGCGCCGGACCAGGGGTTAATTCACCCCTCCACTTT
once	TRBV7-3	TRBJ2-5	TRBD2	CASSSLGPRAGHQETQYF	TGTGCCAGCAGCTCTCTAGGGCCTCGAGCGGGACACCAAGAGACCCAGTACTTC
.	TRBV5-1	TRBJ2-7	TRBD2	CASSLSGGYEQYF	TGCGCCAGCAGCTTGTCGGGAGGGTACGAGCAGTACTTC
few	TRBV28	TRBJ2-7	TRBD1	CASSKTGVSYEQYF	TGTGCCAGCAGCAAGACAGGGGTCTCCTACGAGCAGTACTTC
.	TRBV19	TRBJ2-7	.	CASSPRGSSYEQYF	TGTGCCAGTAGCCCAAGGGGGAGCTCCTACGAGCAGTACTTC
.	TRBV18	TRBJ2-2	TRBD2	CASSPPGLAGSTGELFF	TGTGCCAGCTCACCACCGGGACTAGCGGGAAGCACCGGGGAGCTGTTTTTT
.	TRBV3-1/TRBV3-2	TRBJ2-3	.	CASSYGGPTDTQYF	TGTGCCAGCAGCTACGGTGGACCGACAGATACGCAGTATTTT
.	TRBV9	TRBJ2-3	.	CASSVAPGSTDTQYF	TGTGCCAGCAGCGTAGCACCGGGGAGCACAGATACGCAGTATTTT
.	TRBV7-9	TRBJ1-6	.	CASSFSGVVASPLHF	TGTGCCAGCAGCTTTTCTGGGGTAGTCGCTTCACCCCTCCACTTT
.	TRBV11-2	TRBJ2-7	TRBD2	CACHGAGLTYEQYF	TGTGCCTGCCACGGGGCGGGACTAACCTACGAGCAGTACTTC
.	TRBV19	TRBJ1-5	.	CASHLRNQPQHF	TGTGCCAGTCATCTCAGAAATCAGCCCCAGCATTTT
once	TRBV11-3	TRBJ2-7	.	CASSLTGSGYEQYF	TGTGCCAGCAGTTTAACAGGAAGCGGCTACGAGCAGTACTTC
.	TRBV5-4	TRBJ1-1	TRBD1	CASSFGTDSEAFF	TGTGCCAGCAGCTTTGGGACAGATAGTGAAGCTTTCTTT
.	TRBV12-3/TRBV12-4	TRBJ2-1	TRBD1	CASRGTGWNEQFF	TGTGCCAGCAGGGGGACAGGGTGGAATGAGCAGTTCTTC
.	TRBV11-2	TRBJ1-6	.	CASSLFVGQIRSPLHF	TGTGCCAGCAGCTTATTCGTCGGGCAGATTCGTTCACCCCTCCACTTT
few	TRBV3-1/TRBV3-2	TRBJ2-1	.	CASSQEGDQREFF	TGTGCCAGCAGCCAAGAAGGCGACCAAAGGGAGTTCTTC
.	TRBV6-5	TRBJ2-3	.	CASSYLGADTQYF	TGTGCCAGCAGTTACCTTGGGGCAGATACGCAGTATTTT
once	TRBV7-8	TRBJ1-2	.	CASSPRKGEVLTF	TGTGCCAGCAGCCCCCGTAAGGGGGAAGTCTTAACCTTC
.	TRBV5-6	TRBJ1-6	TRBD1	CASSTGQGSSPLHF	TGTGCCAGCAGCACTGGACAGGGCAGCTCACCCCTCCACTTT
.	TRBV5-1	TRBJ2-1	.	CASSFQNPGEGEQFF	TGCGCCAGCAGCTTCCAAAATCCAGGGGAAGGTGAGCAGTTCTTC
.	TRBV7-3	TRBJ2-1	TRBD2	CASSPGGGYNEQFF	TGTGCCAGCAGTCCGGGGGGAGGCTACAATGAGCAGTTCTTC
.	TRBV2	TRBJ1-2	.	CASSERRGYGYTF	TGTGCCAGCAGTGAGCGTCGGGGGTATGGCTACACCTTC
.	TRBV5-6	TRBJ2-7	.	CASSLGDGNYEQYF	TGTGCCAGCAGCTTGGGGGACGGCAACTACGAGCAGTACTTC
once	TRBV2	TRBJ2-3	TRBD2	CASSSYSGSADTQYF	TGTGCCAGCAGTTCTTATAGCGGGAGTGCAGATACGCAGTATTTT
.	TRBV5-4	TRBJ2-6	.	CASSPIGYPSGANVLTF	TGTGCCAGCAGCCCCATCGGGTACCCCTCTGGGGCCAACGTCCTGACTTTC
.	TRBV2	TRBJ1-2	.	CASPSGHDYGYTF	TGTGCCAGTCCCAGTGGACATGACTATGGCTACACCTTC
.	TRBV9	TRBJ2-3	TRBD2	CASSSRRGGRAERDTQYF	TGTGCCAGCAGCTCCCGCCGGGGTGGGAGGGCCGAAAGAGATACGCAGTATTTT
once	TRBV14	TRBJ2-1	TRBD2	CASSRTSGRNEQFF	TGTGCCAGCAGCCGGACTAGCGGGAGAAATGAGCAGTTCTTC
once	TRBV27	TRBJ2-7	TRBD1	CASSLNEQGGEQYF	TGTGCCAGCAGTTTAAATGAACAGGGGGGCGAGCAGTACTTC
.	TRBV27	TRBJ2-7	.	CASSLSGSAYEQYF	TGTGCCAGCAGTTTATCGGGCTCCGCCTACGAGCAGTACTTC
.	TRBV5-1	TRBJ1-3	.	CASSPNSGNTIYF	TGCGCCAGCAGCCCTAACTCTGGAAACACCATATATTTT
.	TRBV18	TRBJ1-4	.	CASSPGRNEKLFF	TGTGCCAGCTCACCGGGTAGGAATGAAAAACTGTTTTTT